A single T cell receptor (beta chain) is shown here with its context. This clonotype was seen only a few times. Its antigen is currently not known. The input lacks base qualities; no much larger clone sits a single base away. CDR1 and CDR2 were assigned from the germline V gene as LGHNA and YSLEER. V is clipped by 0 bases and J by 5 bases, and the sequence between their germline boundaries is 10 bases long. The CDR3, cysteine through phenylalanine, is 14 amino acids long. Of all the DNA, just the CDR3 is kept, 42 bases in frame from base 1. The record originates from a study of T cells in Graves' hyperthyroidism and ophthalmopathy (dated by TCRdb to between 2018 and 2020). The study in broad terms: Peripheral blood samples were taken at the time of initial diagnosis, prior to any treatment. An independent validation cohort of around 20 hyperthyroidism patients and roughly 16 patients who later progressed to ophthalmopathy tested prospective prediction of ophthalmopathy. To identify distinguishing TCR V-J signatures, a discovery cohort of about 100 patients was used, comprising 40 to 45 with Graves' ophthalmopathy and around 60 with stable Graves' hyperthyroidism. After blood sampling, hyperthyroidism patients were treated with methimazole at a starting dose of 30 mg daily, and ophthalmopathy patients were treated with high-dose intravenous methylprednisolone. The paper describes TCR Vbeta CDR3 sequencing of 140 or so peripheral blood samples, made up of 43 ophthalmopathy patients, around 78 hyperthyroidism patients and about 17 progressor patients. In addition, the study compared T-cell repertoires in thyroid tissue and in blood from six Graves' hyperthyroidism patients. The roughly 94 discovery patients were randomly divided into training and test sets at a 7:3 ratio.

Hyperthyroidism patients were newly diagnosed, had a disease duration of under 2 months, and were aged 18 to 65 years. Patients with uncontrolled infections, other autoimmune diseases, pregnancy or lactation were excluded. Diagnoses were established on the basis of clinical symptoms, serum thyroxine and TRAb, thyroid ultrasound, and orbital computed tomography. Blood from progressor patients was collected at the time of first diagnosis with hyperthyroidism, before any ophthalmopathy symptoms had appeared. Ficoll-Paque density gradient centrifugation was used to isolate PBMCs from under 11 ml of fresh peripheral blood. Progressor patients were first diagnosed with Graves' hyperthyroidism and then developed ophthalmopathy during follow-up. Trizol reagent was used to extract total RNA, and RNA quality was then checked on an Agilent 2100 Bioanalyzer. The TCR beta CDR3 regions were amplified from RNA transcripts. The first round of RT-PCR for the TCR CDR3 was performed with the HTBI primer set and the Qiagen OneStep RT-PCR kit. Libraries were constructed in a second round of multiplex PCR, after which size selection and purification were carried out. Paired-end sequencing of the libraries was performed with 100 bp reads on an Illumina HiSeq2000. Per the original workflow: SOAPnuke was used to process the raw data, removing reads that contained adapters or uncalled bases, had a mean Phred below 15, or lacked an exact match to the constant primer or identifier. COPE v1.2.5 was used to merge high-quality paired reads, and clonotypes were defined as unique nucleotide sequences. MiTCR v1.1 was used to align the clonotypes against IMGT TRBV, TRBD and TRBJ reference segments. The analysis was restricted to V-J combinations with a frequency above 0.0001, which together covered 99% to 99.2% of the repertoires. The TCS score was defined as the ratio of F50 (clonal expansion) to E x V (chaos), calculated using BLOSUM62-based TCRdist between CDR3 peptides within each V-J. Welch's t-statistics and random forest reduced around 520 V-J features to under 15, which were used in a naive Bayes classifier (R e1071). The public sequencing data were trimmed at Q25 with fastp and processed into clonotypes with MiXCR by TCRdb, which kept only in-frame beta chains. Each entry merges the rows of one CDR3 protein and shows their most common DNA and genes. These V and J calls derive from TCRdb rather than the authors' analysis. Present in this sample are a few hundred thousand distinct CDR3 sequences, around 14% of which were seen just once. The leading ten clones occupy roughly 5.7% of the sample.

What the study reported, not specific to this receptor: In validation, the model predicted progression to ophthalmopathy with around 71% sensitivity and around 72% specificity, a median of 6.5 months before onset. Sample size was not statistically predetermined, and blinding of investigators to group allocation was not performed. Blood samples also contained most of the expanded thyroid clonotypes (frequency above 0.001), which suggests that blood repertoires may reflect thyroid immune responses. Ophthalmopathy was separated from stable hyperthyroidism by a 13 V-J signature model, with around 90% sensitivity and just over 81% specificity obtained in cross-validation and 80%/75% obtained in testing.

The sequenced sample consisted of blood. The V and J segments used are TRBV4-3 and TRBJ1-1, with a tentative D gene TRBD1 over 6 matching bases. The sequence came from a woman in her 30s with Graves' hyperthyroidism that later progressed to Graves' ophthalmopathy. The DNA sequence is given as TGCGCCAGCAGCCAAGAGGGGGCGGTTACTGAAGCTTTCTTT. This codes for CASSQEGAVTEAFF.